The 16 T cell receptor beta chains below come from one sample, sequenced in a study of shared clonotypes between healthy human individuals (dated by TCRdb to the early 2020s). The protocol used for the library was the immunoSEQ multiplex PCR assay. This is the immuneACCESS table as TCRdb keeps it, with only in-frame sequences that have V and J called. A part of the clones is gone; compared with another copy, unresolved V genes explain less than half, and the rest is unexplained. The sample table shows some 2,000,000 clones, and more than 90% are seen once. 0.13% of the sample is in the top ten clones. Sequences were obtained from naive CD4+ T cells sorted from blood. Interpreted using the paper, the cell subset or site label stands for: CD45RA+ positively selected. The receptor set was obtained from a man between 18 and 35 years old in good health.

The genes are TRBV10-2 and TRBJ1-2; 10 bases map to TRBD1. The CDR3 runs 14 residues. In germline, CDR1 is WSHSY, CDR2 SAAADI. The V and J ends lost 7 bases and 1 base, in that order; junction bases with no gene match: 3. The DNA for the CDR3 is TGCGCCAGCACCCGGGACAGGGGTAACTATGGCTACACCTTC. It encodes CASTRDRGNYGYTF.

The CDR3 sequence is CASSGTRGVNSPLHF. The CDR3 nucleotides read TGTGCCAGCAGTGGAACCCGGGGGGTCAATTCACCCCTCCACTTT. This chain uses TRBV2 with TRBJ1-6; D possibly corresponds to TRBD1 (5 bases). The CDR3 runs to 15 residues. Between the trimmed V and J ends, which lost 4 bases and 7 bases, there was a span of 14 bases. The germline V gene encodes CDR1 SNHLY and CDR2 FYNNEI.

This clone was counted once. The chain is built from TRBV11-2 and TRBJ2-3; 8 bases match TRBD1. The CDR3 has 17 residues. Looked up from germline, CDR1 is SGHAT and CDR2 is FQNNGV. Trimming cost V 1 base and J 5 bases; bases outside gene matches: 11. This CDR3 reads CASSLASGRGRQDTQYF. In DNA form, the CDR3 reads TGTGCCAGCAGCTTAGCGTCCGGCAGGGGGCGCCAAGATACGCAGTATTTT.

CDR3 protein: CASSPSGSLHYGYTF. CDR3 sequence (DNA): TGTGCCAGCTCACCAAGTGGCAGCCTCCACTATGGCTACACCTTC. The chain employs TRBV18 and TRBJ1-2, with D unresolved. Trimming removed 2 bases at V and 3 bases at J, with 13 bases between. The CDR3 runs 15 residues. The V gene's germline CDR1 is KGHSH and CDR2 LQKENI.

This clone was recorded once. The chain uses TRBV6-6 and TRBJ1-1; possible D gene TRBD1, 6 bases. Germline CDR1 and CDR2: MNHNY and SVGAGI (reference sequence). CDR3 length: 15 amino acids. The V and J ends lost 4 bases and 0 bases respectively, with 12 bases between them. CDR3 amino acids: CASSLDRSMNTEAFF. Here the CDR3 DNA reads TGTGCCAGCAGTTTAGACAGGTCCATGAACACTGAAGCTTTCTTT.

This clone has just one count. The CDR3, as DNA: TGTGCCGCAACCGCTAGCGGGAGTGATGGCCATGAGCAGTTCTTC. Translation: CAATASGSDGHEQFF. The chain uses TRBV19 and TRBJ2-1, with 10 bases matching TRBD2. Germline CDR1 reads LNHDA; CDR2 reads SQIVND (reference sequence). The junction had 15 bases not matched to a gene; V was cut back by 11 bases and J by 8 bases. This CDR3 spans 15 amino acids.

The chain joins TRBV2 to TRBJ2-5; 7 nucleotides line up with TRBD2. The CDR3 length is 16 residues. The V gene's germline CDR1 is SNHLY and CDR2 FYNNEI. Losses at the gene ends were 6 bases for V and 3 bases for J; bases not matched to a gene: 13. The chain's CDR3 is CASRGLGGSLEETQYF. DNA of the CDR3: TGTGCCAGCAGGGGACTGGGAGGGAGCCTCGAAGAGACCCAGTACTTC.

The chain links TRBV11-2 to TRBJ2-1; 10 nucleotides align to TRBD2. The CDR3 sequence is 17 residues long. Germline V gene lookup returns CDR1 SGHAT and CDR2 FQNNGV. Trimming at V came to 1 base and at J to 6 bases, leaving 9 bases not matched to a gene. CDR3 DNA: TGTGCCAGCAGCTTAGTCCTAGCGGGGGCAGGGAGCAATGAGCAGTTCTTC. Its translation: CASSLVLAGAGSNEQFF.

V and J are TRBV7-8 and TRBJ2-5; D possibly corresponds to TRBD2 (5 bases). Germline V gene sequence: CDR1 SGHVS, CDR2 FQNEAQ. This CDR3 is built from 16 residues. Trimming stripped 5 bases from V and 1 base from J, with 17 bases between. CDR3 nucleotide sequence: TGTGCCAGCAGCCGTACTAGGGTGTGGTTCCAAGAGACCCAGTACTTC. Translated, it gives CASSRTRVWFQETQYF.

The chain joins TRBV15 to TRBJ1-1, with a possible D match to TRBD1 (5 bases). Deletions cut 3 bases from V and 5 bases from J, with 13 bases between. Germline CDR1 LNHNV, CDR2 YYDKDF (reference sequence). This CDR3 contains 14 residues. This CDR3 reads CATSSSWGRTEAFF. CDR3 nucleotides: TGTGCCACCAGCAGTAGTTGGGGGAGAACTGAAGCTTTCTTT.

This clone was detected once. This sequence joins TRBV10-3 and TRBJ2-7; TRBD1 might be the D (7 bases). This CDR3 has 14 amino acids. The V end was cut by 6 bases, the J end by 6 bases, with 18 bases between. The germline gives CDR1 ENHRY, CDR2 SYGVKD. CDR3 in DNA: TGTGCCATCAGAAGACAGGGAGGTTCCAGCGAGCAGTACTTC. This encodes CAIRRQGGSSEQYF.

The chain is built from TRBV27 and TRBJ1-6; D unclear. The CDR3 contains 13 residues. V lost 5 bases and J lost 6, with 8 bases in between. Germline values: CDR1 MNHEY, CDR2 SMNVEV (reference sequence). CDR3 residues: CASSLASNSPLHF. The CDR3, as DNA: TGTGCCAGCAGTCTCGCATCTAATTCACCCCTCCACTTT.

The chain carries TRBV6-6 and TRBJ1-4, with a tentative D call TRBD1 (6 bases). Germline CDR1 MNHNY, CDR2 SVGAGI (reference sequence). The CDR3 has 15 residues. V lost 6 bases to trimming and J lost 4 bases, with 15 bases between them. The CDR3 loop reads CASRHDRTLNEKLFF. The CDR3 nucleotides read TGTGCCAGCAGGCACGACAGGACACTTAATGAAAAACTGTTTTTT.

The CDR3 region is CASISGQGPRGGYTF. The CDR3 DNA reads TGTGCCAGCATATCGGGACAGGGCCCCCGAGGAGGCTACACCTTC. The chain carries TRBV2 and TRBJ1-2; 9 positions agree with TRBD1. Germline loops: CDR1 SNHLY, CDR2 FYNNEI. V was clipped by 7 bases and J by 8 bases; unmatched bases: 14. There are 15 residues in the CDR3.

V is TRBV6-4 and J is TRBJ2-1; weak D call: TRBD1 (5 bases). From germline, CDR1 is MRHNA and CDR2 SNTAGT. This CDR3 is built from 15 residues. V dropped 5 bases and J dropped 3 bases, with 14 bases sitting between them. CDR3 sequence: CASSSQGGDYNEQFF. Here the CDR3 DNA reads TGTGCCAGCAGTAGTCAGGGTGGAGACTACAATGAGCAGTTCTTC.

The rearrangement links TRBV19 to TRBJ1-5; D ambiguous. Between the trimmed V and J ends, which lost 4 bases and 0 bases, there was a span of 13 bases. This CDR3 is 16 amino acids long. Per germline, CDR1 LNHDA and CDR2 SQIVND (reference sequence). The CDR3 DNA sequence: TGTGCCAGTAGTAGAGGGATCGTCTATAGCAATCAGCCCCAGCATTTT. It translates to CASSRGIVYSNQPQHF. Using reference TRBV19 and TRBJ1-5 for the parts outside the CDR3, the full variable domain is DGGITQSPKYLFRKEGQNVTLSCEQNLNHDAMYWYRQDPGQGLRLIYYSQIVNDFQKGDIAEGYSVSREKKESFPLTVTSAQKNPTAFYLCASSRGIVYSNQPQHFGDGTRLSIL.